The 31 T cell receptor beta chains below all came from one sample that was sequenced in a study of blood T cell repertoires in COVID-19. Produced via immunoSEQ multiplex PCR; TCRdb's table is partial and in-frame only. The sample lists some 280,000 clones, 75% to 90% occurring once. What was sequenced was peripheral blood. Every receptor here comes from a woman aged 55-69 years with acute or convalescent COVID-19.

The chain employs TRBV12-3 or TRBV12-4 and TRBJ2-3; D not resolved. This CDR3 spans 12 amino acids. Trimming left V 5 bases short and J 3 bases short, with 6 bases between. The CDR3 coding sequence is TGTGCCAGCAGTCTACGGACAGATACGCAGTATTTT. Protein product: CASSLRTDTQYF.

This chain links TRBV12-3 or TRBV12-4 with TRBJ1-1; the D is unclear. Trimming removed 1 base at V and 10 bases at J, with 10 bases between. CDR3 length: 12 residues. Here the CDR3 DNA reads TGTGCCAGCAGTTTAGGAGGGCTCGGAGCTTTCTTT. It encodes CASSLGGLGAFF.

The chain has TRBV28 and TRBJ1-2; TRBD1 aligns across 7 bases. The CDR3 consists of 13 residues. V was clipped by 5 bases and J by 8 bases; unmatched bases: 8. The germline CDR1 and CDR2 sequences are MDHEN and SYDVKM. The CDR3 DNA reads TGTGCCAGCAGTCAAGGGGGCTCGCGGGGCTACACCTTC. Protein: CASSQGGSRGYTF.

The CDR3 spells CATTGLAGGRSYNEQFF. CDR3 DNA: TGTGCCACCACGGGACTAGCGGGAGGTCGCTCCTACAATGAGCAGTTCTTC. This chain uses TRBV25-1 with TRBJ2-1, with 15 nucleotides matching TRBD2. The CDR3 covers 17 residues. The germline V gene encodes CDR1 MGHDK and CDR2 SYGVNS. V dropped 10 bases and J dropped 0; count of bases not matched to a gene: 7.

A single count supports this clone. The genes are TRBV6-2 or TRBV6-3 and TRBJ1-4, with D unresolved. V was shortened by 5 bases and J by 5 bases, with 6 bases between the two germline ends. The germline V gene encodes CDR1 MNHEY and CDR2 SVGEGT. The CDR3 is 12 residues long. Written as DNA, the CDR3 is TGTGCCAGCAGTCGGTTCAATGAAAAACTGTTTTTT. Amino acids: CASSRFNEKLFF.

The J gene is TRBJ1-2, the V gene TRBV5-1; D is perhaps TRBD1 (5 bases). Germline-derived CDR1 and CDR2 are SGHRS and YFSETQ. The CDR3 length is 13 residues. Trimming pared 2 bases from V and 8 bases from J, leaving 13 bases between. CDR3 loop: CASSFAAGNGYTF. The DNA for the CDR3 is TGCGCCAGCAGCTTTGCGGCAGGGAACGGCTACACCTTC. The full variable domain, with the rest looked up from reference TRBV5-1 and TRBJ1-2, is KAGVTQTPRYLIKTRGQQVTLSCSPISGHRSVSWYQQTPGQGLQFLFEYFSETQRNKGNFPGRFSGRQFSNSRSEMNVSTLELGDSALYLCASSFAAGNGYTFGSGTRLTVV.

The chain recombines TRBV30 with TRBJ1-5; unclear D gene. The germline V gene has CDR1 GTSNPN and CDR2 SVGIG (reference sequence). V shed 2 bases and J shed 0 bases, with 8 bases lying between them. CDR3 length equals 14 residues. The CDR3 is CAWSRTDSNQPQHF. The CDR3 nucleotides read TGTGCCTGGAGTCGTACAGATAGCAATCAGCCCCAGCATTTT.

J is TRBJ2-1 and V is TRBV27; 14 positions agree with TRBD2. CDR3 length: 17 residues. Trimming took 8 bases from V and 6 from J; bases not matched to a gene: 12. From germline, CDR1 is MNHEY and CDR2 SMNVEV (reference sequence). This CDR3 is CASHGDTGTSGSNEQFF. For the CDR3, the DNA is TGTGCCAGCCATGGGGACACCGGGACTAGCGGGAGCAATGAGCAGTTCTTC.

The J gene is TRBJ2-3, the V gene TRBV14, with 11 positions matching TRBD1. Germline CDR1 SGHDN, CDR2 FVKESK. The CDR3 is 16 residues long. The J segment lost 4 bases and the V segment lost 4 bases, leaving 7 bases of the junction unmatched. CDR3 in amino acids: CASSLGQGATADTQYF. The CDR3 bases are TGTGCCAGCAGCCTCGGACAGGGGGCGACCGCAGATACGCAGTATTTT.

The rearrangement uses TRBV5-6 and TRBJ1-2, with 9 bases identical to TRBD1. The CDR3 length is 15 residues. Germline V gene lookup returns CDR1 SGHDT and CDR2 YYEEEE. V trimming: 4 bases; J trimming: 8 bases; junction bases outside the gene matches: 12. Written as DNA, the CDR3 is TGTGCCAGCAGCCCGGGACAGGGCCCGGCATGGGGCTACACCTTC. Protein sequence: CASSPGQGPAWGYTF.

This CDR3 reads CASSPRGDSSYEQYF. The CDR3, as DNA: TGTGCCAGCAGCCCACGGGGGGATAGCTCCTACGAGCAGTACTTC. V usage is TRBV9 and J usage is TRBJ2-7; 7 bases map to TRBD2. Germline V lookup: CDR1 SGDLS, CDR2 YYNGEE. CDR3 length: 15 amino acids. The junction had 7 bases not matched to a gene; V was cut back by 4 bases and J by 0 bases.

This chain joins TRBV6-5 and TRBJ1-2; D is possibly TRBD1 (6 bases). This CDR3 has 13 residues. Per germline, CDR1 MNHEY and CDR2 SVGAGI. V gave up 6 bases and J gave up 13 bases, with 21 bases separating them. The CDR3 DNA is TGTGCCAGCAGCGGGGGGCCGATAGGGGTCAGCACCTTC. Encoded protein: CASSGGPIGVSTF.

The genes are TRBV11-2 and TRBJ2-2; D ambiguous. The CDR3 contains 14 residues. V lost 5 bases, J lost 0 bases, and 7 bases lay in between. CDR1 is SGHAT and CDR2 is FQNNGV in the germline V gene. In DNA form, the CDR3 reads TGTGCCAGCAGCCCGAACACGAACACCGGGGAGCTGTTTTTT. It yields the protein CASSPNTNTGELFF.

This clone occurred once. The chain links TRBV19 to TRBJ1-1, with 8 bases aligning to TRBD1. V lost 5 bases, J lost 7 bases, and 9 bases stayed unmatched. The CDR3 length is 14 residues. Germline CDR1 and CDR2: LNHDA and SQIVND (reference sequence). CDR3 protein: CASSVQQGVGEAFF. The CDR3 coding sequence is TGTGCCAGTAGTGTTCAACAGGGGGTCGGTGAAGCTTTCTTT. The full variable domain, in which reference TRBV19 and TRBJ1-1 provide the parts outside the CDR3, is DGGITQSPKYLFRKEGQNVTLSCEQNLNHDAMYWYRQDPGQGLRLIYYSQIVNDFQKGDIAEGYSVSREKKESFPLTVTSAQKNPTAFYLCASSVQQGVGEAFFGQGTRLTVV.

The chain combines TRBV24-1 with TRBJ1-5; a weak D match, TRBD1 (5 bases). Germline-derived CDR1 and CDR2 are KGHDR and SFDVKD. The CDR3 runs 15 residues. V gave up 3 bases and J gave up 5 bases, with 13 bases separating them. In nucleotides, the CDR3 is TGTGCCACCAGTGATCGGACGGCGGGGCATCAGCCCCAGCATTTT. Amino acids: CATSDRTAGHQPQHF.

The DNA for the CDR3 is TGCGCCAGCAGCTTTTTCCTACAGGGCTCCTACAATGAGCAGTTCTTC. It yields the protein CASSFFLQGSYNEQFF. The V and J genes are TRBV5-1 and TRBJ2-1; a possible D gene is TRBD1 (6 bases). The CDR3 covers 16 residues. The V end lost 2 bases, the J end lost 0 bases, and 12 bases lay between the germline ends. CDR1 and CDR2 from the germline V gene are SGHRS and YFSETQ.

The chain employs TRBV7-9 and TRBJ1-1; D might be TRBD1 (5 bases). The germline V and J ends were trimmed by 3 bases and 7 bases, with 12 bases remaining between them. This CDR3 has 13 residues. CDR1 and CDR2 (germline): SEHNR, FQNEAQ (reference sequence). DNA of the CDR3: TGTGCCAGCAGCTTTAACAGGAACCTTGAAGCTTTCTTT. Protein product: CASSFNRNLEAFF.

The V gene is TRBV30, the J gene TRBJ1-6; 11 positions match TRBD1. Germline values: CDR1 GTSNPN, CDR2 SVGIG (reference sequence). The V segment lost 7 bases and the J segment 13 bases; nucleotides outside the gene matches: 12. The CDR3 has 14 residues. The CDR3 loop reads CAYSRDRGAPPLHF. The CDR3, as DNA: TGTGCCTATTCCCGGGACAGGGGGGCCCCGCCCCTCCACTTT.

The V call is TRBV7-2, the J call TRBJ2-1; 8 bases are a match to TRBD2. With 1 base clipped from V and 5 bases from J, the junction kept 4 bases outside the gene matches. Germline V gene lookup returns CDR1 SGHTA and CDR2 FQGNSA. This CDR3 contains 15 residues. The DNA of the CDR3 is TGTGCCAGCAGCTTAGTCGGGGGGGGGCACAATGAGCAGTTCTTC. Protein sequence: CASSLVGGGHNEQFF.

This clone occurred once. V is TRBV11-2 and J is TRBJ2-1, with D possibly being TRBD2 (6 bases). The CDR3 is 18 residues long. Trimming cost V 5 bases and J 2 bases, with 22 bases left between them. CDR1 is SGHAT, CDR2 FQNNGV, per germline. CDR3 sequence reads: CASSPWGRASEAYNEQFF. The DNA of the CDR3 is TGTGCCAGCAGCCCATGGGGCCGGGCTAGCGAGGCCTACAATGAGCAGTTCTTC.

CDR3 loop: CASSITYGVQETQYF. CDR3 sequence (DNA): TGTGCCAGCAGTATCACGTACGGGGTCCAAGAGACCCAGTACTTC. The rearrangement uses TRBV28 and TRBJ2-5; a possible D gene is TRBD2 (5 bases). Germline lookup yields CDR1 MDHEN and CDR2 SYDVKM. The V end lost 5 bases, the J end lost 1 base, and 14 bases lay between the germline ends. The CDR3 extends over 15 amino acids.

The chain is built from TRBV9 and TRBJ2-2; a possible D gene is TRBD1 (5 bases). Deletions cut 1 base from V and 3 bases from J, with 10 bases between. Germline CDR1 is SGDLS and CDR2 is YYNGEE. The CDR3 is 15 residues long. The chain's CDR3 is CASSVQGWDTGELFF. The CDR3 DNA reads as TGTGCCAGCAGCGTACAGGGTTGGGACACCGGGGAGCTGTTTTTT.

The V gene is TRBV12-3 or TRBV12-4, the J gene TRBJ2-5; 7 bases fit TRBD1. The V segment lost 5 bases and the J segment 4 bases; nucleotides outside the gene matches: 4. The CDR3 runs to 13 residues. The CDR3 spells CASSPDRAETQYF. The CDR3 DNA reads TGTGCCAGCAGTCCCGACAGGGCAGAGACCCAGTACTTC.

The CDR3 is CASRLAGQGIGTEAFF. The CDR3 nucleotides are TGTGCAAGTCGCTTAGCGGGACAGGGGATTGGCACTGAAGCTTTCTTT. The chain uses TRBV12-2 and TRBJ1-1; TRBD1 reflects the table's D call only, with no check against the DNA. TRBV12-2 is listed as a pseudogene. The CDR3 totals 16 residues.

The rearrangement joins TRBV5-4 to TRBJ2-2; D gene unclear. The CDR3 sequence is 17 residues long. Trimming stripped 4 bases from V and 1 base from J, with 17 bases between. CDR1 SGHNT and CDR2 YYREEE come from the germline V gene (reference sequence). The CDR3, as DNA: TGTGCCAGCAGCCTGTCTCGTTCCGAGCTGAACACCGGGGAGCTGTTTTTT. Its translation is CASSLSRSELNTGELFF.

V is TRBV28 and J is TRBJ1-4, with D possibly being TRBD1 (6 bases). In germline, CDR1 is MDHEN, CDR2 SYDVKM. This CDR3 is 15 amino acids long. With 6 bases removed from V and 4 bases from J, the gap between germline ends came to 15 bases. The CDR3 protein is CASSPGGAHNEKLFF. In DNA form, the CDR3 reads TGTGCCAGCAGCCCCGGGGGGGCGCATAATGAAAAACTGTTTTTT.

The chain recombines TRBV11-2 with TRBJ2-7; 7 bases are shared with TRBD1. CDR3 size: 14 residues. V lost 1 base and J lost 2; bases outside the gene matches: 2. CDR1 and CDR2 from the germline V gene are SGHAT and FQNNGV. As DNA, the CDR3 is TGTGCCAGCAGCTTAGGAGACAGGGCCTACGAGCAGTACTTC. Amino acids: CASSLGDRAYEQYF.

The chain has TRBV5-1 and TRBJ2-5; a weak D match, TRBD1 (6 bases). V lost 1 base, J lost 2 bases, and 12 bases lay in between. The CDR3 is made up of 15 amino acids. Germline CDR1 and CDR2: SGHRS and YFSETQ. This chain's CDR3 is CASSLRGQNQETQYF. For the CDR3, the DNA is TGCGCCAGCAGCTTGCGAGGACAGAATCAAGAGACCCAGTACTTC.

V usage is TRBV19 and J usage is TRBJ2-4, with D possibly TRBD2 on 6 matching bases. Germline-derived CDR1 and CDR2 are LNHDA and SQIVND (reference sequence). This CDR3 comprises 15 residues. Trimming removed 3 bases from V and 5 bases from J, with 14 bases in between. CDR3 amino acids: CASSIIGGEENIQYF. In nucleotides, the CDR3 is TGTGCCAGTAGTATCATTGGAGGGGAAGAAAACATTCAGTACTTC.

V usage is TRBV6-5 and J usage is TRBJ1-2; TRBD1 matches 7 bases. The CDR3 has 13 amino acids. Trimming cost V 6 bases and J 1 base; bases outside gene matches: 2. Germline V gives CDR1 MNHEY, CDR2 SVGAGI. DNA for the CDR3: TGTGCCAGCAGGCGGGACAGTAACTATGGCTACACCTTC. Encoded protein: CASRRDSNYGYTF.

This chain links TRBV12-3 or TRBV12-4 with TRBJ2-5, with D unresolved. The CDR3 is made up of 12 amino acids. Trimming left V 6 bases short and J 5 bases short, with 10 bases between. The CDR3 region has the DNA TGTGCCAGCAGCCCAGCTAGGGAGACCCAGTACTTC. Residues: CASSPARETQYF.